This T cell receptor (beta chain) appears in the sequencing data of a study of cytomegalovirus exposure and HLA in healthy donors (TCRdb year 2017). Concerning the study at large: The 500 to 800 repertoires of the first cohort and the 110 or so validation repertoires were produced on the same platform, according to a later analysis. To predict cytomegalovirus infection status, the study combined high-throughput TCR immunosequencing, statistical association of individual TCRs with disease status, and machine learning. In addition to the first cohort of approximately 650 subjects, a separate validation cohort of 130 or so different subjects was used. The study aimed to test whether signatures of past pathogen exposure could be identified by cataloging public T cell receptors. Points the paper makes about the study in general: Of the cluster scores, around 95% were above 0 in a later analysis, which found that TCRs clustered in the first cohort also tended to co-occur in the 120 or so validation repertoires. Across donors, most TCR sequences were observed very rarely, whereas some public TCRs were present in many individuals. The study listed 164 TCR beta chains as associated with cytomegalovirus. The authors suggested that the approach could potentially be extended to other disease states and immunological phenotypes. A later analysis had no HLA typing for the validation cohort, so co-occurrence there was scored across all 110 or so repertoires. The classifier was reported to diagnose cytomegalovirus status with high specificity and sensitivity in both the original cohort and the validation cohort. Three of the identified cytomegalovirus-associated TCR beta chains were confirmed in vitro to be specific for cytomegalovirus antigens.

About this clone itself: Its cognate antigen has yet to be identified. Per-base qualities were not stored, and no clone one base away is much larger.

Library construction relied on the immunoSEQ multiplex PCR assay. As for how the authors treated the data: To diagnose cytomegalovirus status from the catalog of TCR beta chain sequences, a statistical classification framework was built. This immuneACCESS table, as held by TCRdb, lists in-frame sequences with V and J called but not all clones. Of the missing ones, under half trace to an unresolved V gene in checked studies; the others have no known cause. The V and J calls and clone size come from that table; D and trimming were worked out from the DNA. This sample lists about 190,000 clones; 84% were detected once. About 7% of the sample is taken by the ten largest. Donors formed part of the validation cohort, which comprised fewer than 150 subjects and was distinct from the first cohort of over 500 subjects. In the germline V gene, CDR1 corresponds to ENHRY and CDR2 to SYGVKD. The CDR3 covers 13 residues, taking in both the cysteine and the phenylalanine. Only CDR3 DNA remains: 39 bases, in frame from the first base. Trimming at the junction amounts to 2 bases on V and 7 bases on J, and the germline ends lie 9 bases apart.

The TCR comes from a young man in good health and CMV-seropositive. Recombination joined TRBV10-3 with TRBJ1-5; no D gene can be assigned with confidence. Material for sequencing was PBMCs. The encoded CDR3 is CAISEEEPQPQHF. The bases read TGTGCCATCAGTGAGGAGGAACCGCAGCCCCAGCATTTT.